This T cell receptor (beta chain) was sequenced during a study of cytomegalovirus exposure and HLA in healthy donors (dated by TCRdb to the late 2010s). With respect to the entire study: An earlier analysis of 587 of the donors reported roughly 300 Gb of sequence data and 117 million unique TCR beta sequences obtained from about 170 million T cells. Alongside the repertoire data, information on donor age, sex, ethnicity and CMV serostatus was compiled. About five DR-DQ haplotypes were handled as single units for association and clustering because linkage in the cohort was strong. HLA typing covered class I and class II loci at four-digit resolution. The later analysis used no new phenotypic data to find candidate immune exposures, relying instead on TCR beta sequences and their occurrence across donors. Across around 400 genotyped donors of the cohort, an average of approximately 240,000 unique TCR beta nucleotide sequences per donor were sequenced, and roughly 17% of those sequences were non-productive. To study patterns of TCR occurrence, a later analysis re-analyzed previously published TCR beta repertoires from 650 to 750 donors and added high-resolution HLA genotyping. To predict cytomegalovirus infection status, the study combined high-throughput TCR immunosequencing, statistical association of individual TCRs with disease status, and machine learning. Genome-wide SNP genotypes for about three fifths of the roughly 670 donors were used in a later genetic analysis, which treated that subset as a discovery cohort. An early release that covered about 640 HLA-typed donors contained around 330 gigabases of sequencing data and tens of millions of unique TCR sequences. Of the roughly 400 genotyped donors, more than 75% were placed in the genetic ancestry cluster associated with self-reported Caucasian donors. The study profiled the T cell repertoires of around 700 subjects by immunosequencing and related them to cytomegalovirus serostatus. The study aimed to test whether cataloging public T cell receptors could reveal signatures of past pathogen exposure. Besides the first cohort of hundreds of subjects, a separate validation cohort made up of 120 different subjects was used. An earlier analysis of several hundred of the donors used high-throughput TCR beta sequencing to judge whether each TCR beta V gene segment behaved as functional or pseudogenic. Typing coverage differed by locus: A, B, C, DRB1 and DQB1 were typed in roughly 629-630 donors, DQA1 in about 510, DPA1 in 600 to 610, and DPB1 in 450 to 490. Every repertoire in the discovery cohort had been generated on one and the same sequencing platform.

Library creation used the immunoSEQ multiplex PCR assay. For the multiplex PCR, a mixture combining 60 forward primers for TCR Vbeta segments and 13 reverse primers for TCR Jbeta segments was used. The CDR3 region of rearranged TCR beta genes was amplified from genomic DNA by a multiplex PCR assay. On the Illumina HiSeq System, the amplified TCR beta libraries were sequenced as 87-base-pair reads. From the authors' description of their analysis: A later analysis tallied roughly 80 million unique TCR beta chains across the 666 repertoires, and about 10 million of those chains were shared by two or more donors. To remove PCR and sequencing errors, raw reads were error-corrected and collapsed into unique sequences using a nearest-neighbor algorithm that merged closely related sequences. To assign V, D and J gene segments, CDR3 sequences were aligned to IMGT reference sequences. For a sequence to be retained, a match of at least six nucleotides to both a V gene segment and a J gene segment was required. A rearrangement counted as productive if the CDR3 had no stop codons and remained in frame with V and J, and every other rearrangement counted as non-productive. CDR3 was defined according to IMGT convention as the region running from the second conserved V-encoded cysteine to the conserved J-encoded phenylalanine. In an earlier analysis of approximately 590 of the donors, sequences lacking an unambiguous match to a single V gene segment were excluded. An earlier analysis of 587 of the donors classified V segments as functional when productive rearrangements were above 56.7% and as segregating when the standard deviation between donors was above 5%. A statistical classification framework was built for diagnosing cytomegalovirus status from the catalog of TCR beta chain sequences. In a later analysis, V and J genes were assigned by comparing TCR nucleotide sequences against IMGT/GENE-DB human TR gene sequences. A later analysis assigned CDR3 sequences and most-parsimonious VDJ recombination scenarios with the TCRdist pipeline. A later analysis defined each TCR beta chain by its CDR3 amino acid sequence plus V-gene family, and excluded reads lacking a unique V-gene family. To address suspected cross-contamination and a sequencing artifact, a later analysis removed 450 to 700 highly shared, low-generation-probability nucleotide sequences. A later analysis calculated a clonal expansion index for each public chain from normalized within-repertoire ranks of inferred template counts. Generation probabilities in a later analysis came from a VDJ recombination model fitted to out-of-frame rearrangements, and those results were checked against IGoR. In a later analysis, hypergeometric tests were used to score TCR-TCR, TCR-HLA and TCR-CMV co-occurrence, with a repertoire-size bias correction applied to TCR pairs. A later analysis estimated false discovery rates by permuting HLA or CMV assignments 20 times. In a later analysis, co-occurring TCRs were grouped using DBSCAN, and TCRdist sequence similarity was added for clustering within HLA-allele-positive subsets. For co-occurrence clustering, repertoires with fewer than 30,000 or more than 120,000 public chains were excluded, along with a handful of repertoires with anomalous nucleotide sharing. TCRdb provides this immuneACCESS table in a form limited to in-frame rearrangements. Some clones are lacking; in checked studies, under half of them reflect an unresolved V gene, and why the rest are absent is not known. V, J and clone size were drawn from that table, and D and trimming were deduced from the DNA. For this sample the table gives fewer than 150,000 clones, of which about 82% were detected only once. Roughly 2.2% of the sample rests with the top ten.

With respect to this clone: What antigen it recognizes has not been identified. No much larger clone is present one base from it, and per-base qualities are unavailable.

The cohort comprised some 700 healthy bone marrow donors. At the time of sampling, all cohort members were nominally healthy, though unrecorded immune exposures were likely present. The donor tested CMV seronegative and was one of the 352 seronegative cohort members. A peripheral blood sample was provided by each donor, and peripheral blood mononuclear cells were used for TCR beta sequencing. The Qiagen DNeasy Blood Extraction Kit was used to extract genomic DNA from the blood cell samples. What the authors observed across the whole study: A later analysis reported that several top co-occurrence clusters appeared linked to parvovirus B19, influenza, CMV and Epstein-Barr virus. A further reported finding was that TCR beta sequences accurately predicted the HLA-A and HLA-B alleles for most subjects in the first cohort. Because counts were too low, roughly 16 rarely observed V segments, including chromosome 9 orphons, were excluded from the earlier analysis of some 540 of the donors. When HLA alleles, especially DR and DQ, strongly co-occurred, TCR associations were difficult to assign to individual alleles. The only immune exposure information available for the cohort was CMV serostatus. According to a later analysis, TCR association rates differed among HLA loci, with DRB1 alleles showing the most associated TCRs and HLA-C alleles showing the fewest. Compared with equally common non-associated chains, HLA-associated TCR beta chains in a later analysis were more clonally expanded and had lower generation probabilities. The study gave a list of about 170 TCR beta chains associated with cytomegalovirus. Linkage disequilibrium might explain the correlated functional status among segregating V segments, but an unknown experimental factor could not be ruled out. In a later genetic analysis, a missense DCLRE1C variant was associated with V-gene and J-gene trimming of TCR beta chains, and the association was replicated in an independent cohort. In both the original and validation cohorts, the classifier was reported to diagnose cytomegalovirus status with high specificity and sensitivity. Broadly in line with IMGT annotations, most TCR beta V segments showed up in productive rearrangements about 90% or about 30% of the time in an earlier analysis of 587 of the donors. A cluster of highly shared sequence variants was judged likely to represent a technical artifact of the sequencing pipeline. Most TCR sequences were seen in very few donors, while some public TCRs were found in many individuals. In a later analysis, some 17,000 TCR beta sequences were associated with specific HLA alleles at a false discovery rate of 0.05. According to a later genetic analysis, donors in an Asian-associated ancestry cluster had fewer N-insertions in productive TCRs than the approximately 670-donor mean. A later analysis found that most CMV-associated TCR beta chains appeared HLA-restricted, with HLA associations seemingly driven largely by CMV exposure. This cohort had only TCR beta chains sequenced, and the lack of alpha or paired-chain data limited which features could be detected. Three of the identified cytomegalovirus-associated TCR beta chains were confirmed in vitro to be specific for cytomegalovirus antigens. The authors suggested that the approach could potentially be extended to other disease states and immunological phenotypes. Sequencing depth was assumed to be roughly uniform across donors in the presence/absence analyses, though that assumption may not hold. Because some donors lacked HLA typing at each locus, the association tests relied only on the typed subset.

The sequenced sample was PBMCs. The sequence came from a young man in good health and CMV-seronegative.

The nucleotide sequence is given as TGCAGCGTTGGCGGGGGCGCTTACGAGCAGTACTTC. The encoded protein is CSVGGGAYEQYF. This chain joins TRBV29-1 to TRBJ2-7; possibly the D gene is TRBD2, per 7 matching bases. Between the V and J ends, shortened by 4 bases and 4 bases respectively, the junction contains 11 bases. CDR1 SQVTM and CDR2 ANQGSEA are derived from the germline V gene. From its cysteine to its phenylalanine, the CDR3 spans 12 amino acids. CDR3 DNA only is kept here, 36 bases in frame from base 1.